This entry is about one T cell receptor (beta chain). Antigen: not known. This specimen comes from a study of T cell responses to AZD1222 COVID-19 vaccine. The study's findings and limits: After the peak T cell response, and only then, were repertoires sampled.

Method: immunoSEQ multiplex PCR; TCRdb's copy keeps in-frame clones and lacks some. The data hold 150,000 or so clones, with more than 85% observed a single time. The CDR3 has 16 residues. The germline gives CDR1 MNHEY, CDR2 SVGAGI. Trimming took 0 bases from V and 4 from J; bases not matched to a gene: 6. The sequenced sample was peripheral blood, obtained 28 days after the second AZD1222 dose. The chain recombines TRBV6-5 with TRBJ1-2; 9 nucleotides align to TRBD1. The TCR sequence derives from an adult who received the AZD1222 COVID-19 vaccine. The CDR3: CASSYSGTGKFYGYTF. CDR3 nucleotide sequence: TGTGCCAGCAGTTACTCCGGGACAGGGAAGTTCTATGGCTACACCTTC.